This passage covers 28 T cell receptor beta chains from one sample sequenced in a study of shared clonotypes between healthy human individuals. Produced via immunoSEQ multiplex PCR; TCRdb's table is partial and in-frame only. Here the sample spans under 850,000 clones, nearly 95% being singletons. Naive CD8 cells lacked CD45RO and underwent positive selection for CCR7, leaving out terminally differentiated effector memory CD45RA+ cells. The sample taken for sequencing was naive CD8+ T cells sorted from blood. Every receptor here comes from a man aged 25 to 45 in good health.

In the case of this clone: Other DNA sequences in this specimen translate into the identical CDR3. The rearrangement uses TRBV7-9 and TRBJ2-7; possible D gene TRBD1, 6 bases. This CDR3 spans 13 amino acids. CDR1 is SEHNR, CDR2 FQNEAQ, per germline (reference sequence). The germline V and J ends were trimmed by 6 bases and 1 base, with 10 bases remaining between them. The CDR3 is CASSPRGSYEQYF. The CDR3, as DNA: TGTGCCAGCAGTCCCAGGGGTTCCTACGAGCAGTACTTC.

This clone was recorded only once. This same CDR3 is encoded by further DNA sequences in the sample. The chain has TRBV5-6 and TRBJ2-5; D unresolved. V lost 0 bases and J lost 2, with 5 bases in between. This CDR3 spans 13 amino acids. Germline CDR1 is SGHDT and CDR2 is YYEEEE. In nucleotides, the CDR3 is TGTGCCAGCAGCTTGGGGCAGCAAGAGACCCAGTACTTC. Encoded protein: CASSLGQQETQYF. The full variable domain, in which reference TRBV5-6 and TRBJ2-5 provide the parts outside the CDR3, is DAGVTQSPTHLIKTRGQQVTLRCSPKSGHDTVSWYQQALGQGPQFIFQYYEEEERQRGNFPDRFSGHQFPNYSSELNVNALLLGDSALYLCASSLGQQETQYFGPGTRLLVL.

The chain recombines TRBV7-9 with TRBJ2-7; 11 positions match TRBD1. Germline V gene lookup returns CDR1 SEHNR and CDR2 FQNEAQ (reference sequence). The CDR3 sequence is 15 residues long. Losses at the gene ends were 4 bases for V and 3 bases for J; bases not matched to a gene: 5. The CDR3 here is CASSYRDRGDYEQYF. CDR3 nucleotides: TGTGCCAGCAGCTATAGGGACAGGGGGGACTACGAGCAGTACTTC.

The chain is built from TRBV9 and TRBJ2-1; D is ambiguous. The germline V gene has CDR1 SGDLS and CDR2 YYNGEE. With 0 bases removed from V and 8 bases from J, the gap between germline ends came to 15 bases. The CDR3 extends over 15 amino acids. The CDR3: CASSVGGRIFDEQFF. In nucleotides, the CDR3 is TGTGCCAGCAGCGTAGGGGGAAGGATTTTCGATGAGCAGTTCTTC.

This chain uses TRBV28 with TRBJ2-5, with a weak D call TRBD2 (6 bases). The V gene's germline CDR1 is MDHEN and CDR2 SYDVKM. V lost 6 bases to trimming and J lost 4 bases, with 21 bases between them. The CDR3 is 16 amino acids. This CDR3 is CASRKLGLSKGETQYF. Here the CDR3 DNA reads TGTGCCAGCAGAAAACTCGGACTATCCAAAGGAGAGACCCAGTACTTC.

The V gene is TRBV11-3, the J gene TRBJ2-5; possible D gene TRBD1, 5 bases. Trimming took off 1 base at V and 4 bases at J, with 16 bases between the two ends. This CDR3 spans 16 amino acids. CDR1 is SGHNT and CDR2 is YENEEA in the germline V gene. CDR3 in DNA: TGTGCCAGCAGCTTAGTTACAGGTCGGCTTGGAGAGACCCAGTACTTC. Protein: CASSLVTGRLGETQYF.

The chain has TRBV5-5 and TRBJ1-5, with D maybe TRBD1 (5 bases). Germline CDR1 reads SGHKS; CDR2 reads YYEKEE (reference sequence). Trimming cost V 0 bases and J 11 bases, with 24 bases left between them. The CDR3 has 17 amino acids. The CDR3 region has the DNA TGTGCCAGCAGCTTGGAGATAGGGGCCCGCGTCGGTTTGGCCCAGCATTTT. Translating gives CASSLEIGARVGLAQHF.

The chain carries TRBV10-3 and TRBJ2-1, with TRBD2 matching 14 bases. CDR1 ENHRY and CDR2 SYGVKD come from the germline V gene. The CDR3 is made up of 15 amino acids. Trimming removed 11 bases from V and 4 bases from J; junction bases left unmatched: 7. Here the CDR3 reads CAVRRTSGGYNEQFF. The CDR3 region has the DNA TGTGCCGTCCGTCGGACTAGCGGGGGGTACAATGAGCAGTTCTTC.

Comment on this clone: This could be a read error, since a much larger clone is one nucleotide away. The CDR3 DNA is TGTGCCAGCAGCTGGGGGACAGGGGCCTACGAGCAGTACTTC. This sequence encodes CASSWGTGAYEQYF. V is TRBV11-2 and J is TRBJ2-7; TRBD1 agrees at 10 bases. V lost 4 bases, J lost 2 bases, and 2 bases stayed unmatched. CDR3 length equals 14 residues. CDR1 is SGHAT and CDR2 is FQNNGV in the germline V gene.

The chain links TRBV27 to TRBJ2-1, with D unclear. The CDR3 length is 13 residues. Germline V gives CDR1 MNHEY, CDR2 SMNVEV (reference sequence). Trimming removed 5 bases at V and 6 bases at J, with 11 bases between. This CDR3 is CASSLNRGNEQFF. The CDR3 nucleotides read TGTGCCAGCAGTCTTAATCGAGGCAATGAGCAGTTCTTC.

The CDR3 DNA is TGCAGCGCCCTACCGACAGGAAGCTCCTACGAGCAGTACTTC. Translation: CSALPTGSSYEQYF. The chain uses TRBV29-1 and TRBJ2-7, with D possibly matching TRBD1 (6 bases). CDR1 and CDR2 (germline): SQVTM, ANQGSEA. This CDR3 region has 14 residues. The V end lost 7 bases, the J end lost 0 bases, and 16 bases lay between the germline ends.

The chain joins TRBV27 to TRBJ2-1; D is perhaps TRBD2 (6 bases). From germline, CDR1 is MNHEY and CDR2 SMNVEV (reference sequence). Trimming cost V 5 bases and J 8 bases, with 19 bases left between them. This CDR3 is built from 15 residues. The CDR3 protein is CASSPGTEQLDEQFF. In DNA form, the CDR3 reads TGTGCCAGCAGTCCAGGGACTGAGCAGTTGGATGAGCAGTTCTTC.

The chain combines TRBV18 with TRBJ2-3; no reliable D call. The CDR3 extends over 11 amino acids. Trimming pared 6 bases from V and 2 bases from J, leaving 3 bases between. Per germline, CDR1 KGHSH and CDR2 LQKENI. The CDR3 reads CASSYTDTQYF. The CDR3 bases are TGTGCCAGCTCCTACACAGATACGCAGTATTTT.

This chain links TRBV15 with TRBJ2-7, with TRBD2 identical over 11 bases. Germline trimming cut 4 bases from V and 2 bases from J; bases unmatched to any gene: 7. The CDR3 runs to 16 residues. Germline loops: CDR1 LNHNV, CDR2 YYDKDF (reference sequence). The CDR3 DNA sequence: TGTGCCACCAGCACTCGGACTAGCGGGTTAACCTACGAGCAGTACTTC. It specifies CATSTRTSGLTYEQYF. Variable domain in full (rest from reference TRBV15 and TRBJ2-7): DAMVIQNPRYQVTQFGKPVTLSCSQTLNHNVMYWYQQKSSQAPKLLFHYYDKDFNNEADTPDNFQSRRPNTSFCFLDIRSPGLGDTAMYLCATSTRTSGLTYEQYFGPGTRLTVT.

The V gene is TRBV7-9, the J gene TRBJ2-1; tentatively, D is TRBD2 (7 bases). This CDR3 comprises 13 residues. Germline loops: CDR1 SEHNR, CDR2 FQNEAQ (reference sequence). Trimming left V 10 bases short and J 7 bases short, with 17 bases between. CDR3 in DNA: TGTGCCACCGAATCGGGGGGCCGGAATGAGCAGTTCTTC. Translated: CATESGGRNEQFF.

In DNA form, the CDR3 reads TGTGCCAGCAGCTTGGGTGGACTAGCGGCCACAGATACGCAGTATTTT. Its translation is CASSLGGLAATDTQYF. The chain employs TRBV7-3 and TRBJ2-3; TRBD2 agrees at 10 bases. The CDR3 extends over 16 amino acids. The ends lost 3 bases at V and 2 bases at J; junction bases unmatched: 5. The germline CDR1 and CDR2 sequences are SGHTA and FQGTGA.

This clone was seen just once. This chain joins TRBV6-1 and TRBJ1-1; TRBD1 might be the D (5 bases). The CDR3 spans 13 residues. V lost 2 bases and J lost 5, with 9 bases in between. Germline V CDR1 and CDR2: MNHNS, SASEGT. The CDR3 bases are TGTGCCAGCAGTGAATGGCGGGGGACTGAAGCTTTCTTT. It codes for CASSEWRGTEAFF.

This clone was seen a single time. The rearrangement links TRBV28 to TRBJ1-2; D might be TRBD1 (5 bases). Germline CDR1 reads MDHEN; CDR2 reads SYDVKM. The CDR3 consists of 13 residues. Trimming cost V 3 bases and J 8 bases, with 13 bases left between them. The CDR3 DNA reads TGTGCCAGCAGTTTTGGTGGAGGGACCGGCTACACCTTC. It yields the protein CASSFGGGTGYTF.

The table lists this clone with a count of one. This chain connects TRBV10-1 to TRBJ2-5; weak D call: TRBD2 (6 bases). The CDR3 covers 12 residues. V was trimmed by 11 bases and J by 9 bases, leaving 19 bases between them. Germline loops: CDR1 WNHNN, CDR2 SYGVQD (reference sequence). Written as DNA, the CDR3 is TGCGCCGGGACGGGGACTTCCTCAGCCCAGTACTTC. Encoded protein: CAGTGTSSAQYF.

The chain recombines TRBV15 with TRBJ2-2; the match to TRBD2 covers 7 bases. CDR3 length: 16 amino acids. The J segment lost 0 bases and the V segment lost 3 bases, leaving 4 bases of the junction unmatched. The germline V gene encodes CDR1 LNHNV and CDR2 YYDKDF (reference sequence). CDR3 DNA: TGTGCCACCAGCAGGGTCGCGGGAGCGAACACCGGGGAGCTGTTTTTT. It specifies CATSRVAGANTGELFF.

The rearrangement joins TRBV7-9 to TRBJ2-7; D possibly matches TRBD1 or TRBD2 (5 bases each). Germline assignment: CDR1 SEHNR and CDR2 FQNEAQ (reference sequence). The CDR3 is 16 amino acids. Trimming left V 7 bases short and J 2 bases short, with 21 bases between. The CDR3 DNA is TGTGCCAGCACCCCTTCCGGGGACGCCACAGCCTACGAGCAGTACTTC. Translation: CASTPSGDATAYEQYF.

The chain employs TRBV10-3 and TRBJ1-3; 7 nucleotides align to TRBD1. V shed 10 bases, J shed 2 bases, and the junction held 8 bases outside the gene matches. This CDR3 region has 14 residues. Germline CDR1 reads ENHRY; CDR2 reads SYGVKD. Written as DNA, the CDR3 is TGTGCCACCCAGGGACAGAAGGCTGGAAACACCATATATTTT. As protein: CATQGQKAGNTIYF.

This chain uses TRBV27 with TRBJ2-5; weak D call: TRBD2 (5 bases). The V and J ends lost 6 bases and 5 bases respectively, with 16 bases between them. CDR3 length: 14 residues. The germline V gene encodes CDR1 MNHEY and CDR2 SMNVEV (reference sequence). The CDR3 region is CASSSLGSRETQYF. The CDR3 DNA reads as TGTGCCAGCAGCTCACTAGGAAGTAGGGAGACCCAGTACTTC.

V and J are TRBV7-6 and TRBJ2-2; the match to TRBD2 covers 8 bases. V gave up 7 bases and J gave up 5 bases; unmatched junction bases: 9. The germline CDR1 and CDR2 sequences are SGHVS and FNYEAQ. The CDR3 consists of 15 residues. The CDR3 coding sequence is TGTGCCAGCAAAAAGCGGGAGACGAGGACCGGGGAGCTGTTTTTT. Translating it yields CASKKRETRTGELFF.

This chain links TRBV6-1 with TRBJ1-4, with 9 nucleotides matching TRBD1. The CDR3 is 15 residues long. Losses at the gene ends were 5 bases for V and 6 bases for J; bases not matched to a gene: 7. Germline CDR1 is MNHNS and CDR2 is SASEGT. The CDR3 DNA reads as TGTGCCAGCAGTACAACAGGGGGCCGAGATGAAAAACTGTTTTTT. It is translated as CASSTTGGRDEKLFF.

This sequence joins TRBV25-1 and TRBJ2-3; maybe TRBD2 (6 bases). The CDR3 is made up of 14 amino acids. V lost 4 bases to trimming and J lost 2 bases, with 10 bases between them. Per the germline V gene, CDR1 is MGHDK and CDR2 is SYGVNS. This CDR3 reads CASSVGGDTDTQYF. CDR3 DNA sequence: TGTGCCAGCAGTGTGGGGGGAGACACAGATACGCAGTATTTT. Looking up the rest from reference TRBV25-1 and TRBJ2-3 gives the full variable domain: EADIYQTPRYLVIGTGKKITLECSQTMGHDKMYWYQQDPGMELHLIHYSYGVNSTEKGDLSSESTVSRIRTEHFPLTLESARPSHTSQYLCASSVGGDTDTQYFGPGTRLTVL.

The J gene is TRBJ2-7, the V gene TRBV7-9; 12 positions match TRBD2. V was pared by 4 bases and J by 7 bases, with 8 bases of the junction left unmatched. There are 15 residues in the CDR3. Germline V gives CDR1 SEHNR, CDR2 FQNEAQ (reference sequence). In DNA, the CDR3 is TGTGCCAGCAGCTCCCGACTAGCGGGAGAAAGAGAGCAGTACTTC. Its protein product is CASSSRLAGEREQYF.

The CDR3 loop is CASSDRVIIKNIQYF. As DNA, the CDR3 is TGTGCCAGCAGCGACAGGGTCATCATCAAAAACATTCAGTACTTC. V usage is TRBV2 and J usage is TRBJ2-4; 7 bases are shared with TRBD1. Per germline, CDR1 SNHLY and CDR2 FYNNEI. CDR3 size: 15 residues. J gave up 3 bases and V 6 bases, and 8 bases lay outside the gene matches.